These 21 T cell receptor beta chains originate from one sample sequenced in a study of early T cells in non-severe SARS-CoV-2 infection. TCRdb independently ran MiXCR on the 5' RACE reads; one entry per CDR3 protein. The top ten hold about 10% of the sample, which has about 59,000 distinct CDR3 sequences, roughly an eighth seen once. Sequencing used whole blood, obtained at baseline. The source is an adult who was a healthcare worker with PCR-confirmed SARS-CoV-2 infection or an uninfected control (not recorded which).

CDR3 sequence (DNA): TGTGCCAGCAGCCAGGCCGGTCTTGACAATGAGCAGTTCTTC. Encoded protein: CASSQAGLDNEQFF. This chain uses TRBV4-2 with TRBJ2-1; D remains unclear. This CDR3 is built from 14 residues. Germline lookup yields CDR1 LGHNA and CDR2 YNFKEQ. The ends were cut back, 3 bases at V and 5 bases at J, with 11 bases in the middle.

This clonotype turned up a few times. The J gene is TRBJ1-4, the V gene TRBV6-5; the D gene is possibly TRBD1 (6 bases). The germline V gene encodes CDR1 MNHEY and CDR2 SVGAGI. CDR3 size: 19 residues. V was clipped by 2 bases and J by 0 bases, with 19 bases between them. CDR3 sequence: CASSYESQGFTPTNEKLFF. The CDR3 nucleotides are TGTGCCAGCAGTTACGAGTCCCAGGGGTTTACCCCAACTAATGAAAAACTGTTTTTT.

This clonotype was detected ten times or more. V and J are TRBV13 and TRBJ2-7, with D possibly called TRBD1 or TRBD2 (5 bases each). The germline V gene has CDR1 PRHDT and CDR2 FYEKMQ (reference sequence). The CDR3 spans 17 residues. Between the trimmed V and J ends, which lost 0 bases and 2 bases, there was a span of 17 bases. The CDR3 loop reads CASSLGGNRDGPYEQYF. CDR3 nucleotides: TGTGCCAGCAGCTTAGGCGGTAACCGGGACGGACCCTACGAGCAGTACTTC.

This clonotype has a handful of counts. The chain is built from TRBV7-2 and TRBJ2-1, with 7 bases aligning to TRBD1. The CDR3 consists of 13 residues. Germline V gene data show CDR1 as SGHTA and CDR2 as FQGNSA. V was clipped by 5 bases and J by 9 bases; unmatched bases: 7. CDR3 loop: CASSLTGVGEQFF. Here the CDR3 DNA reads TGTGCCAGCAGCCTTACAGGGGTTGGTGAGCAGTTCTTC.

The chain recombines TRBV7-3 with TRBJ2-5, with 10 bases matching TRBD2. The V gene end was trimmed by 2 bases and the J gene end by 5 bases; junction bases not matched to a gene: 2. The CDR3 covers 14 residues. Germline V lookup: CDR1 SGHTA, CDR2 FQGTGA. CDR3 loop: CASSLLAGDETQYF. In DNA form, the CDR3 reads TGTGCCAGCAGCTTACTAGCGGGAGATGAGACCCAGTACTTC.

This clonotype appeared a few times. The chain couples TRBV10-3 to TRBJ1-1, with D hard to call. CDR3 size: 15 residues. Germline CDR1 reads ENHRY; CDR2 reads SYGVKD. Trimming stripped 2 bases from V and 0 bases from J, with 10 bases between. Here the CDR3 reads CAISEAGRMNTEAFF. CDR3 DNA sequence: TGTGCCATCAGTGAGGCAGGACGGATGAACACTGAAGCTTTCTTT.

The table lists this clonotype with many counts. V usage is TRBV6-1 and J usage is TRBJ2-7; D gene ambiguous. CDR1 is MNHNS and CDR2 is SASEGT in the germline V gene. Trimming took off 2 bases at V and 3 bases at J, with 8 bases between the two ends. CDR3 length: 13 amino acids. CDR3 DNA sequence: TGTGCCAGCAGTGAATTCGAGGACTACGAGCAGTACTTC. It codes for CASSEFEDYEQYF.

A few counts support this clonotype. The chain employs TRBV20-1 and TRBJ2-2, with D uncertain. Trimming pared 1 base from V and 5 bases from J, leaving 8 bases between. This CDR3 contains 13 residues. Germline V gene sequence: CDR1 DFQATT, CDR2 SNEGSKA (reference sequence). CDR3 amino acids: CSARVAPTGELFF. The CDR3 coding sequence is TGCAGTGCTAGAGTTGCGCCTACCGGGGAGCTGTTTTTT.

This clonotype appeared a single time. The J gene is TRBJ2-7, the V gene TRBV20-1, with TRBD2 as a possible D gene (5 bases). V was trimmed by 5 bases and J by 2 bases, leaving 13 bases between them. The CDR3 spans 13 residues. Germline loops: CDR1 DFQATT, CDR2 SNEGSKA (reference sequence). CDR3 coding DNA: TGCAGTGCTGGTGACGGGATTACCTACGAGCAGTACTTC. This sequence encodes CSAGDGITYEQYF.

The chain couples TRBV20-1 to TRBJ2-7; 8 bases line up with TRBD1. The CDR3 sequence is 12 residues long. CDR1 and CDR2 from the germline V gene are DFQATT and SNEGSKA (reference sequence). J gave up 3 bases and V 3 bases, and 1 base lay outside the gene matches. The DNA for the CDR3 is TGCAGTGCTAGGGACAGGGTCTACGAGCAGTACTTC. This codes for CSARDRVYEQYF.

Only a few counts were recorded for this clonotype. The chain couples TRBV4-1 to TRBJ2-7; D gene unclear. Germline loops: CDR1 MGHRA, CDR2 YSYEKL. The CDR3 covers 14 residues. Trimming removed 1 base from V and 9 bases from J, with 16 bases in between. The CDR3 sequence: CASSQVSSNSLQYF. In DNA, the CDR3 is TGCGCCAGCAGCCAAGTCTCTAGTAACTCCTTGCAGTACTTC.

V usage is TRBV28 and J usage is TRBJ2-7; 14 bases map to TRBD2. The CDR3 has 20 residues. V shed 2 bases and J 2 bases; nucleotides not matched to a gene: 14. Per the germline V gene, CDR1 is MDHEN and CDR2 is SYDVKM. CDR3 sequence reads: CASSLARLWTSGRRAYEQYF. The CDR3 nucleotides are TGTGCCAGCAGTTTAGCCCGACTCTGGACTAGCGGGAGGAGGGCCTACGAGCAGTACTTC.

This clonotype was recorded at least ten times. This chain joins TRBV19 and TRBJ2-5; D may be TRBD1 (6 bases). V shed 6 bases and J shed 7 bases, with 15 bases lying between them. Germline CDR1 and CDR2: LNHDA and SQIVND (reference sequence). The CDR3 is 13 amino acids. CDR3 region: CASSPGQPRTQYF. The CDR3 coding sequence is TGTGCCAGTAGCCCAGGACAGCCGCGGACCCAGTACTTC.

V is TRBV6-1 and J is TRBJ2-7, with D perhaps TRBD1 (5 bases). The V end lost 5 bases, the J end lost 2 bases, and 13 bases lay between the germline ends. The CDR3 extends over 14 amino acids. Germline V lookup: CDR1 MNHNS, CDR2 SASEGT. This CDR3 reads CASSSAGPAYEQYF. The DNA of the CDR3 is TGTGCCAGCAGTTCGGCAGGGCCAGCCTACGAGCAGTACTTC.

This clonotype has only a few counts. The chain uses TRBV28 and TRBJ1-1, with D uncertain. This CDR3 is 12 amino acids long. Germline assignment: CDR1 MDHEN and CDR2 SYDVKM. V dropped 3 bases and J dropped 11 bases, with 13 bases sitting between them. The CDR3 nucleotides read TGTGCCAGCAGTTTCAGTCAGACGCACGCTTTCTTT. Protein: CASSFSQTHAFF.

Ten or more counts support this clonotype. This chain connects TRBV9 to TRBJ2-7; weak D call: TRBD2 (6 bases). Germline values: CDR1 SGDLS, CDR2 YYNGEE. The CDR3 length is 13 residues. The V end lost 1 base, the J end lost 5 bases, and 10 bases lay between the germline ends. CDR3 residues: CASSVRSGDEQYF. DNA of the CDR3: TGTGCCAGCAGCGTAAGGTCGGGGGACGAGCAGTACTTC. Filled out from reference TRBV9 and TRBJ2-7, the complete variable domain reads DSGVTQTPKHLITATGQRVTLRCSPRSGDLSVYWYQQSLDQGLQFLIQYYNGEERAKGNILERFSAQQFPDLHSELNLSSLELGDSALYFCASSVRSGDEQYFGPGTRLTVT.

The chain employs TRBV4-1 and TRBJ1-5; D is ambiguous. The CDR3 consists of 14 residues. The V end was cut by 4 bases, the J end by 3 bases, with 10 bases between. The germline CDR1 and CDR2 sequences are MGHRA and YSYEKL. The CDR3 DNA sequence: TGCGCCAGCAGCCCACTGACAAACAATCAGCCCCAGCATTTT. This gives the protein CASSPLTNNQPQHF.

The gene calls are TRBV19 and TRBJ1-5; a possible D gene is TRBD1 (5 bases). The V end lost 7 bases, the J end lost 5 bases, and 24 bases lay between the germline ends. Germline V gene sequence: CDR1 LNHDA, CDR2 SQIVND (reference sequence). CDR3 length: 17 residues. The CDR3 sequence is CASTAGRGARNHQPQHF. CDR3 in DNA: TGTGCCAGTACCGCTGGGCGAGGGGCTAGAAATCATCAGCCCCAGCATTTT.

The chain carries TRBV7-2 and TRBJ2-7; D may correspond to TRBD1 or TRBD2 (5 bases each). This CDR3 has 16 residues. The V and J ends lost 1 base and 0 bases respectively, with 13 bases between them. Germline CDR1 SGHTA, CDR2 FQGNSA. The CDR3 bases are TGTGCCAGCAGCTTAGGGGGGACGGGGAGCTCCTACGAGCAGTACTTC. As protein: CASSLGGTGSSYEQYF.

This chain links TRBV29-1 with TRBJ2-1; D perhaps matches TRBD2 (5 bases). Germline V gene data show CDR1 as SQVTM and CDR2 as ANQGSEA. Trimming took off 1 base at V and 4 bases at J, with 8 bases between the two ends. This CDR3 comprises 13 residues. The chain's CDR3 is CSVEGTGYNEQFF. The CDR3 coding sequence is TGCAGCGTTGAAGGTACGGGATACAATGAGCAGTTCTTC.

A few counts support this clonotype. This chain links TRBV7-2 with TRBJ2-4; TRBD1 aligns across 9 bases. CDR3 length: 14 amino acids. V lost 5 bases and J lost 15; bases outside the gene matches: 14. Germline V lookup: CDR1 SGHTA, CDR2 FQGNSA. CDR3 in DNA: TGTGCCAGCAGCCCAGGACAGGGGAAGTTTGCGGCGTACTTC. It codes for CASSPGQGKFAAYF.